Detailed here is one T cell receptor (beta chain). This record belongs to a study of blood T cell repertoires in COVID-19. Whole-study context: PBMCs, B-cell-depleted T cells, or T cells were the source of the cDNA or gDNA that made up the material.

Per the study methods: Counts of nucleated cells, estimated from reference gene primer amplification, were obtained. Produced via immunoSEQ multiplex PCR; TCRdb's table is partial and in-frame only. V and J calls and clone size are copied from that table; D and trimming were computed from the DNA. Here the sample spans fewer than 500,000 clones, more than 80% being singletons. The ends were cut back, 1 base at V and 6 bases at J, with 9 bases in the middle. The germline V gene encodes CDR1 MNHEY and CDR2 SVGAGI. This CDR3 has 13 residues. Input material: peripheral blood. V gene TRBV6-5 combines with J gene TRBJ1-2; D remains unclear. The sequence derives from a woman in her twenties or thirties with active or convalescent COVID-19. CDR3: CASSYYSEDGYTF. The CDR3 DNA reads as TGTGCCAGCAGTTACTACTCGGAGGATGGCTACACCTTC.